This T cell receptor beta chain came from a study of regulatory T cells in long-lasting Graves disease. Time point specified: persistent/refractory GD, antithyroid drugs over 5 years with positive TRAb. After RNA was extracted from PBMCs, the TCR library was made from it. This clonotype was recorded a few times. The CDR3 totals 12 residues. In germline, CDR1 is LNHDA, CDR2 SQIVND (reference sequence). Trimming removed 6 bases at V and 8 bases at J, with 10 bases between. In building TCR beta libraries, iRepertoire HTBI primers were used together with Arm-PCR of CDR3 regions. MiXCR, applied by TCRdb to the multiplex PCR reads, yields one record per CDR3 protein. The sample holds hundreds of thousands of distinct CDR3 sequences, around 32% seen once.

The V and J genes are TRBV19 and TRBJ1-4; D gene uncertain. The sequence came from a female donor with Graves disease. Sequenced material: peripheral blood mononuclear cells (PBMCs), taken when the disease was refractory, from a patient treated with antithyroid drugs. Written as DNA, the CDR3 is TGTGCCAGTAGCCTGACCTTCGAAAAACTGTTTTTT. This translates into CASSLTFEKLFF.